This TCR beta chain was documented in a study of T cell repertoires in cytomegalovirus infection. Study as a whole: Public TCR beta signatures provided an indication of both CMV infection and a matching HLA type. Whole-study results and caveats: What dominated the ex vivo response were HLA-C-restricted CMV-specific TCR beta clonotypes. Individuals carrying CMV plus the relevant HLA were identified by cumulative frequency of public TCR beta families.

TCRdb fed the reads into MiXCR, producing one record per CDR3 protein. Of more than 500,000 distinct CDR3 sequences listed, 16% are singletons. Notes on this clonotype: The antigen remains undetermined.

The length of the CDR3 is 15 residues. The V and J ends lost 5 bases and 3 bases, in that order; junction bases with no gene match: 7. This chain joins TRBV12-3 or TRBV12-4 and TRBJ1-5, with TRBD1 matching 7 bases. The sequence derives from a human donor in good health (CMV status not recorded). Some clones in this sample may be carry-over from other donors' samples. The sequenced sample consisted of CD8+ T cells from PBMCs. Here the CDR3 reads CASSIQGTLNQPQHF. The CDR3 DNA follows: TGTGCCAGCAGTATACAGGGGACCCTCAATCAGCCCCAGCATTTT.